Listed below are T cell receptor beta chains from one sample, sequenced in a study of blood T cell repertoires in COVID-19. Measured with immunoSEQ multiplex PCR; TCRdb has only the in-frame clones, and not every one. The repertoire consists of 220,000 or so clones, with roughly 84% occurring once and the leading ten covering 2.9%. What was sequenced was peripheral blood. The receptors were gathered from a man aged 45-60 years who had recovered from COVID-19. Both conserved end residues are trimmed from each CDR3. For some rows the clone size is stated as once, few or many, or as a class when expanded; others skip it.

14,-,TRBV18,ASSPPGLAGGETQY
15,-,TRBV27,ASSPLLSAGVDNEQF
13,few,TRBV6-5,ASSTPDRSQETQY
13,-,TRBV3-1/TRBV3-2,ASSQVGTGGEKLF
11,-,TRBV12-3/TRBV12-4,ASRPQGGQPQH
14,-,TRBV4-1,ASSHSAVTTNEKLF
12,-,TRBV6-5,ASRLDRGNTEAF
13,-,TRBV28,ASKRPGEKNEKLF
12,few,TRBV7-9,ASSLTSSSYEQY
13,-,TRBV9,ASSKASGSRYEQY
9,-,TRBV6-4,ASPSGGEQY
11,-,TRBV5-4,ASSLTGGGGYT
13,-,TRBV7-8,ASSLTGSGANVLT
13,-,TRBV4-1,ASSRRQGLSGELF
12,few,TRBV6-1,ASSERSGRNEQF
14,few,TRBV6-1,ASSEFSGAPYNEQF
13,once,TRBV6-5,ASSYKSQGPYEQY
16,-,TRBV7-2,ASSNLLYSGSRGDTQY
14,-,TRBV2,ASSVDTSGVYNEQF
10,-,TRBV12-3/TRBV12-4,ASSLRTYEQY
13,-,TRBV10-3,AISERQVYNSPLH
12,-,TRBV28,ASSRGQPNEKLF
14,-,TRBV19,ASRMTSGSSYNEQF
11,once,TRBV5-6,ASSRRGLGGYT
11,few,TRBV29-1,SVALRGLYEQY
12,-,TRBV6-5,ASRGTGGPYEQY
16,few,TRBV4-1,ASSQDGGTGRSNQPQH
11,-,TRBV3-1/TRBV3-2,ASSQDRNTEAF
12,few,TRBV19,ASSINRGSGEQF
13,-,TRBV28,ASSPVRARGEKLF
13,once,TRBV7-6,ASSSDRSMNTEAF
11,-,TRBV2,ASSSGSSTEAF
12,-,TRBV5-1,ASSPGGGNQPQH
11,-,TRBV28,ASSFSGGNEQF
14,-,TRBV7-6,ASSLRGAISYNEQF
12,-,TRBV18,ASSRAGGPDEQF
11,-,TRBV7-8,ASSWDRDTEAF
11,-,TRBV6-5,AAKKSGRTEAF
12,-,TRBV6-5,ASSYRTVQETQY
12,-,TRBV15,ATSRRDRDVEQY
11,-,TRBV6-5,ASGGAGRQPQH
12,-,TRBV9,ASSLGANNSPLH
15,-,TRBV15,ATSRGGSGGRTDTQY
11,-,TRBV18,ASSKTGGEKLF